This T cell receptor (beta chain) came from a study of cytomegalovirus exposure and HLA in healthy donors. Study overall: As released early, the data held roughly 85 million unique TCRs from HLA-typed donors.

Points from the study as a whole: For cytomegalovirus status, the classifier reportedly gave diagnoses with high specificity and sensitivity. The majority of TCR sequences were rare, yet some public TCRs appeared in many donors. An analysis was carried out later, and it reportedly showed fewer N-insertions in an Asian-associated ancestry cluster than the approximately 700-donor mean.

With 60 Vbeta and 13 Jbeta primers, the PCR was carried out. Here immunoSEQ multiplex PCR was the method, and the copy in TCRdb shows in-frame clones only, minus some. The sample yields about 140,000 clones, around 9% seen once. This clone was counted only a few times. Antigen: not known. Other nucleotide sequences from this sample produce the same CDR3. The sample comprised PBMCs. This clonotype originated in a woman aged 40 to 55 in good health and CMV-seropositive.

Here the CDR3 DNA reads TGTGCCAGCAGCTTGGGCAGGGACAATGAGCAGTTCTTC. Its translation is CASSLGRDNEQFF. This chain links TRBV5-4 with TRBJ2-1; D may be TRBD1 (5 bases). The ends were cut back, 0 bases at V and 5 bases at J, with 6 bases in the middle. The CDR3 has 13 residues. The germline V gene has CDR1 SGHNT and CDR2 YYREEE (reference sequence).